The 18 T cell receptor beta chains listed next were all sequenced from one sample in a study of CD8+ T cells in alopecia areata. RNA, once extracted, was reverse transcribed into cDNA for use as the sequencing template. Only in-frame clones appear in the TCRdb table, and some are missing; sequencing was by immunoSEQ multiplex PCR. The sample yields 150,000 to 200,000 clones, roughly 60% seen once. Indicated treatment: oral pan-JAK inhibitor, 5-10 mg twice daily. The specimen was CD4+ T cells sorted from blood, collected at week 24, from a patient treated with tofacitinib. These receptor sequences come from a human donor with alopecia areata.

This chain uses TRBV11-2 with TRBJ1-1, with TRBD1 as a possible D gene (6 bases). The CDR3 consists of 14 residues. Germline assignment: CDR1 SGHAT and CDR2 FQNNGV. The V end was cut by 4 bases, the J end by 4 bases, with 13 bases between. CDR3 coding DNA: TGTGCCAGCAGCTCTCAGGGGTTGGGCACTGAAGCTTTCTTT. It codes for CASSSQGLGTEAFF.

This chain connects TRBV9 to TRBJ2-5; TRBD1 agrees at 9 bases. In germline, CDR1 is SGDLS, CDR2 YYNGEE. V dropped 1 base and J dropped 4; count of bases not matched to a gene: 5. The CDR3 is 15 residues long. The CDR3: CASSVWGQGGETQYF. The CDR3 DNA is TGTGCCAGCAGCGTATGGGGACAGGGAGGAGAGACCCAGTACTTC. Complete variable domain (other parts from reference TRBV9 and TRBJ2-5): DSGVTQTPKHLITATGQRVTLRCSPRSGDLSVYWYQQSLDQGLQFLIQYYNGEERAKGNILERFSAQQFPDLHSELNLSSLELGDSALYFCASSVWGQGGETQYFGPGTRLLVL.

This clone was observed a single time. The chain links TRBV10-3 to TRBJ1-5; D unresolved. The length of the CDR3 is 14 residues. Germline V gene sequence: CDR1 ENHRY, CDR2 SYGVKD. The germline V and J ends were trimmed by 3 bases and 6 bases, with 12 bases remaining between them. CDR3 in DNA: TGTGCCATCAGTGACAATCAGGTGGGTCAGCCCCAGCATTTT. Translated: CAISDNQVGQPQHF.

CDR3 residues: CSVNGYTF. The CDR3 DNA reads as TGCAGCGTTAATGGCTACACCTTC. The rearrangement uses TRBV29-1 and TRBJ1-2; no firm D call. CDR3 length: 8 residues. CDR1 SQVTM and CDR2 ANQGSEA come from the germline V gene. V lost 5 bases, J lost 6 bases, and 1 base lay in between.

The V gene is TRBV5-6, the J gene TRBJ1-4; D call uncertain. The CDR3 runs to 14 residues. Germline V gene lookup returns CDR1 SGHDT and CDR2 YYEEEE. The V gene lost 5 bases and the J gene lost 4 bases, with 12 bases spanning the gap. Here the CDR3 reads CASSSRQRNEKLFF. The CDR3 DNA sequence: TGTGCCAGCAGTTCTCGGCAGCGTAATGAAAAACTGTTTTTT.

The J gene is TRBJ1-5, the V gene TRBV7-2; D not certain. Germline lookup yields CDR1 SGHTA and CDR2 FQGNSA. V lost 3 bases to trimming and J lost 0 bases, with 6 bases between them. There are 14 residues in the CDR3. The CDR3 sequence is CASSFDYSNQPQHF. As DNA, the CDR3 is TGTGCCAGCAGCTTTGATTATAGCAATCAGCCCCAGCATTTT.

This clone was counted once. V is TRBV30 and J is TRBJ2-7; D might be TRBD1 or TRBD2, each matching 5 bases. This CDR3 comprises 12 residues. Germline CDR1 is GTSNPN and CDR2 is SVGIG (reference sequence). Trimming stripped 5 bases from V and 6 bases from J, with 14 bases between. The chain's CDR3 is CAWRSGTAEQYF. The CDR3 nucleotides are TGTGCCTGGCGCTCCGGGACCGCCGAGCAGTACTTC.

The gene calls are TRBV30 and TRBJ2-1; D not resolved. Trimming took 4 bases from V and 0 from J, leaving 7 bases between them. The CDR3 is made up of 13 amino acids. The germline CDR1 and CDR2 sequences are GTSNPN and SVGIG (reference sequence). The DNA of the CDR3 is TGTGCCTGGACGGCGAGCTCCTACAATGAGCAGTTCTTC. Amino acid sequence: CAWTASSYNEQFF.

The gene calls are TRBV7-2 and TRBJ2-7; either TRBD1 or TRBD2 may fit D (5 bases each). Germline V CDR1 and CDR2: SGHTA, FQGNSA. Trimming left V 4 bases short and J 3 bases short, with 13 bases between. This CDR3 region has 14 residues. The CDR3 loop reads CASSSRDRRYEQYF. Written as DNA, the CDR3 is TGTGCCAGCAGCTCCAGGGACCGCCGCTACGAGCAGTACTTC.

V is TRBV15 and J is TRBJ2-1; 8 bases line up with TRBD1. V lost 5 bases and J lost 9; bases outside the gene matches: 9. Germline CDR1 reads LNHNV; CDR2 reads YYDKDF (reference sequence). The CDR3 loop spans 14 amino acids. CDR3 residues: CATSQPGTGREQFF. CDR3 coding DNA: TGTGCCACCAGCCAGCCAGGGACAGGCCGTGAGCAGTTCTTC.

This clone came up once. DNA for the CDR3: TGTGCCAGCAGCTTGGGGCGGGGGGTTAGTCAGCCCCAGCATTTT. Translating it yields CASSLGRGVSQPQHF. V is TRBV5-6 and J is TRBJ1-5, with a weak D call TRBD1 (5 bases). Germline loops: CDR1 SGHDT, CDR2 YYEEEE. The CDR3 totals 15 residues. Trimming took off 0 bases at V and 6 bases at J, with 13 bases between the two ends.

This clone has just a few counts. The chain employs TRBV6-5 and TRBJ1-1, with D unclear. Trimming took 6 bases from V and 4 from J, leaving 6 bases between them. From germline, CDR1 is MNHEY and CDR2 SVGAGI. The CDR3 consists of 11 residues. The CDR3: CASRRSTEAFF. DNA for the CDR3: TGTGCCAGCAGACGGAGCACTGAAGCTTTCTTT.

This sequence joins TRBV30 and TRBJ1-2, with D uncertain. Trimming removed 0 bases at V and 4 bases at J, with 12 bases between. Germline loops: CDR1 GTSNPN, CDR2 SVGIG (reference sequence). This CDR3 spans 14 amino acids. The CDR3: CAWSVPESFYGYTF. The CDR3 DNA reads as TGTGCCTGGAGTGTACCGGAAAGTTTCTATGGCTACACCTTC.

This clone showed up just once. The V and J genes are TRBV27 and TRBJ2-7; 10 bases match TRBD1. Germline trimming cut 6 bases from V and 3 bases from J; bases unmatched to any gene: 5. The CDR3 sequence is 14 residues long. In germline, CDR1 is MNHEY, CDR2 SMNVEV (reference sequence). CDR3 loop: CASSPGQGFYEQYF. CDR3 nucleotide sequence: TGTGCCAGCAGCCCGGGACAGGGGTTCTACGAGCAGTACTTC.

The J gene is TRBJ2-3, the V gene TRBV29-1; D may match TRBD1 or TRBD2 (6 bases each). The CDR3 spans 14 residues. Looked up from germline, CDR1 is SQVTM and CDR2 is ANQGSEA. The V end was cut by 5 bases, the J end by 1 base, with 13 bases between. The CDR3 DNA sequence: TGCAGCGTTAGGAGGGGGGACCGCACAGATACGCAGTATTTT. It yields the protein CSVRRGDRTDTQYF.

CDR3 sequence reads: CSVPTGDTTNEKLFF. CDR3 in DNA: TGCAGCGTTCCAACAGGCGATACAACTAATGAAAAACTGTTTTTT. The chain carries TRBV29-1 and TRBJ1-4; D perhaps matches TRBD1 (5 bases). Germline V gene data show CDR1 as SQVTM and CDR2 as ANQGSEA. CDR3 length: 15 residues. V lost 5 bases and J 0 bases, leaving 13 bases between the germline ends.

The V call is TRBV7-9, the J call TRBJ2-4, with D perhaps matching TRBD1 (6 bases). Per the germline V gene, CDR1 is SEHNR and CDR2 is FQNEAQ (reference sequence). The CDR3 length is 13 residues. The V gene lost 2 bases and the J gene lost 7 bases, with 9 bases spanning the gap. The CDR3 nucleotides are TGTGCCAGCAGCTTAAGGGGGATTAACATTCAGTACTTC. Encoded protein: CASSLRGINIQYF. The entire variable domain, with the rest obtained from reference TRBV7-9 and TRBJ2-4, is as follows: DTGVSQNPRHKITKRGQNVTFRCDPISEHNRLYWYRQTLGQGPEFLTYFQNEAQLEKSRLLSDRFSAERPKGSFSTLEIQRTEQGDSAMYLCASSLRGINIQYFGAGTRLSVL.

The chain has TRBV30 and TRBJ2-7; D may be TRBD1 (7 bases). CDR1 is GTSNPN, CDR2 SVGIG, per germline (reference sequence). The CDR3 has 14 residues. Trimming cost V 4 bases and J 1 base, with 14 bases left between them. The CDR3 coding sequence is TGTGCCTGGAATTGGCAGGGGGGATCCTACGAGCAGTACTTC. Its translation is CAWNWQGGSYEQYF.